These T cell receptor beta chains were read from a single sample in a study of OX40 agonist ivuxolimab in advanced cancers. Sequencing was performed with immunoSEQ multiplex PCR; in TCRdb, only in-frame clones are kept and a portion is missing. The sample yields some 80,000 clones, around 85% seen once. Material: CD4+ or CD8+ T cells sorted from blood, obtained in a trial of the OX40 agonist ivuxolimab. The receptors here all came from an adult with an advanced solid tumor such as melanoma, head and neck, liver or kidney cancer. Each CDR3 is given with its conserved first and last residue. A D gene is named only where the DNA matches it firmly. A row's size may be missing; if present it is once, few, many or a size class.

v_gene	j_gene	d_gene	abundance	CDR3aa	CDR3nt
TRBV4-1	TRBJ1-6	NA	NA	CASSHILKLDAPLHF	TGCGCCAGCAGCCATATCCTAAAGCTGGACGCACCCCTCCACTTT
TRBV14	TRBJ1-3	NA	NA	CASSRVAVGFSGNTIYF	TGTGCCAGCAGCCGCGTAGCAGTCGGGTTCTCTGGAAACACCATATATTTT
TRBV29-1	TRBJ1-2	NA	NA	CSVTPGGSNYGYTF	TGCAGCGTGACCCCGGGAGGATCTAACTATGGCTACACCTTC
TRBV27	TRBJ2-3	NA	NA	CASSSLGLPPLTQYF	TGTGCCAGCAGTTCTCTCGGACTCCCCCCCCTTACGCAGTATTTT
TRBV9	TRBJ2-5	TRBD1	NA	CASSARGQGTWETQYF	TGTGCCAGCAGCGCCAGGGGACAGGGAACGTGGGAGACCCAGTACTTC
TRBV6-6	TRBJ2-1	TRBD2	NA	CASSRSGGPYDEQFF	TGTGCCAGCAGCCGTAGCGGGGGCCCCTACGATGAGCAGTTCTTC
TRBV18	TRBJ2-1	NA	NA	CASSPPSAAASYNEQFF	TGTGCCAGCTCACCACCGTCGGCAGCGGCCTCCTACAATGAGCAGTTCTTC
TRBV6-4	TRBJ2-7	NA	NA	CASLEESSYEQYF	TGTGCCAGCCTTGAGGAAAGCTCCTACGAGCAGTACTTC
TRBV7-6	TRBJ2-3	NA	NA	CASSPDGSPQYF	TGTGCCAGCAGCCCCGACGGTTCCCCGCAGTATTTT
TRBV29-1	TRBJ2-7	NA	NA	CSARPDGFYEQYF	TGCAGCGCCAGACCTGACGGATTCTACGAGCAGTACTTC
TRBV7-9	TRBJ2-3	TRBD2	NA	CASSLYGRGSTDTQYF	TGTGCCAGCAGCTTATATGGGCGGGGGAGCACAGATACGCAGTATTTT
TRBV5-1	TRBJ1-5	NA	NA	CASSLGGGEGGQPQHF	TGCGCCAGCAGCTTGGGAGGCGGGGAGGGAGGACAGCCCCAGCATTTT
TRBV6-6	TRBJ2-5	TRBD2	once	CASSLRTSGETQYF	TGTGCCAGCAGTCTACGGACTAGCGGGGAGACCCAGTACTTC
TRBV5-1	TRBJ2-3	NA	NA	CASSFNLASTDTQYF	TGCGCCAGCAGCTTTAATCTAGCAAGCACAGATACGCAGTATTTT
TRBV5-1	TRBJ2-7	NA	once	CASSLDSPGGYEQYF	TGCGCCAGCAGCTTGGATTCCCCAGGGGGGTACGAGCAGTACTTC
TRBV5-1	TRBJ2-3	TRBD2	few	CASSFRRGGTDTQYF	TGCGCCAGCAGCTTTCGTCGGGGGGGCACAGATACGCAGTATTTT
TRBV5-1	TRBJ1-5	NA	once	CASSLMGGRNQPQHF	TGCGCCAGCAGCTTGATGGGTGGGCGGAATCAGCCCCAGCATTTT
TRBV2	TRBJ1-5	NA	NA	CASSDLGDQPQHF	TGTGCCAGCAGTGATCTAGGAGATCAGCCCCAGCATTTT
TRBV18	TRBJ2-7	TRBD2	NA	CASSTSGPPTYEQYF	TGTGCCAGCTCAACTAGCGGGCCACCCACCTACGAGCAGTACTTC
TRBV18	TRBJ2-7	TRBD1	NA	CASSPDRVGSEQYF	TGTGCCAGCTCACCTGACAGGGTAGGGAGCGAGCAGTACTTC
TRBV6-1	TRBJ2-3	TRBD2	NA	CASSEGLAGGTDTQYF	TGTGCCAGCAGTGAGGGACTAGCGGGGGGCACAGATACGCAGTATTTT
TRBV6-1	TRBJ1-5	NA	NA	CASSEGPIQPQHF	TGTGCCAGCAGTGAAGGCCCTATTCAGCCCCAGCATTTT
TRBV7-5	TRBJ2-2	NA	few	CVRTSGCVFASDTNTGELFF	TGTGTCAGAACCAGTGGGTGTGTCTTCGCCAGTGACACGAACACCGGGGAGCTGTTTTTT
TRBV14	TRBJ2-7	TRBD2	once	CASSQVSGGAYEQYF	TGTGCCAGCAGCCAAGTCTCGGGGGGGGCCTACGAGCAGTACTTC
TRBV7-6	TRBJ1-3	NA	NA	CASSLGAPSGNTIYF	TGTGCCAGCAGCTTAGGTGCCCCTTCCGGAAACACCATATATTTT
TRBV29-1	TRBJ1-2	NA	NA	CSARQSTNYGYTF	TGCAGCGCCCGGCAGTCTACAAACTATGGCTACACCTTC
TRBV5-4	TRBJ1-1	NA	NA	CASSLSPKGTEAFF	TGTGCCAGCAGCTTGTCCCCAAAAGGCACTGAAGCTTTCTTT
TRBV30	TRBJ2-5	TRBD1	NA	CAWSVKPRQGFQETQYF	TGTGCCTGGAGTGTAAAACCCCGACAGGGCTTCCAAGAGACCCAGTACTTC
TRBV12-5	TRBJ1-1	TRBD1	NA	CASGTGTGGAILNTEAFF	TGTGCTAGTGGCACCGGGACAGGGGGTGCAATCTTGAACACTGAAGCTTTCTTT
TRBV7-2	TRBJ2-7	TRBD2	NA	CASSLVASGGAKEQYF	TGTGCCAGCAGCTTAGTGGCTAGCGGGGGGGCGAAAGAGCAGTACTTC
TRBV7-2	TRBJ2-3	TRBD2	NA	CASSLGPPGGSDTQYF	TGTGCCAGCAGCTTAGGGCCCCCGGGGGGGTCAGATACGCAGTATTTT
TRBV7-9	TRBJ1-4	NA	NA	CASSSGRTNEKLFF	TGTGCCAGCAGCTCCGGACGGACTAATGAAAAACTGTTTTTT
TRBV19	TRBJ2-7	TRBD2	NA	CASSIERGGLYEQYF	TGTGCCAGTAGTATTGAGCGGGGGGGCCTCTACGAGCAGTACTTC
TRBV19	TRBJ1-1	NA	NA	CASTPNSGSGEAFF	TGTGCCAGTACCCCAAACTCCGGGAGTGGGGAAGCTTTCTTT
TRBV7-9	TRBJ1-2	NA	NA	CASSWGTITSGYTF	TGTGCCAGCAGTTGGGGGACTATCACCTCCGGCTACACCTTC